The rows below give T cell receptor beta chains drawn from one sample of a study of blood T cell repertoires in COVID-19. The assay was immunoSEQ multiplex PCR, and TCRdb's table has in-frame clones only and misses some. The sample carries about 360,000 clones, 70% to 90% recorded once. Sequenced material: peripheral blood. Receptors originate from a woman in her sixties or seventies with COVID-19, enrolled during active disease. CDR3s include the opening cysteine and the closing phenylalanine or tryptophan. Each record gives: J gene, V gene, D gene, clone size, CDR3 protein, CDR3 DNA. D genes are given only for firm matches. A row's size may be missing; if present it is once, few, many or a size class.

J: TRBJ1-2; V: TRBV5-8; D: .; size: .; CDR3: CASSFGVYDGYTF; DNA: TGTGCCAGCAGCTTCGGGGTATACGATGGCTACACCTTC
J: TRBJ2-7; V: TRBV20-1; D: TRBD1; size: .; CDR3: CSASEGTGGSYEQYF; DNA: TGCAGTGCTAGTGAGGGGACAGGGGGTTCCTACGAGCAGTACTTC
J: TRBJ1-1; V: TRBV11-3; D: .; size: .; CDR3: CASSLGSEAFF; DNA: TGTGCCAGCAGCTTAGGGTCGGAGGCTTTCTTT
J: TRBJ1-5; V: TRBV7-8; D: .; size: .; CDR3: CASSLRQSNQPQHF; DNA: TGTGCCAGCAGCCTACGACAGAGCAATCAGCCCCAGCATTTT
J: TRBJ1-3; V: TRBV10-3; D: TRBD1; size: .; CDR3: CATTSGTGDLSGNTIYF; DNA: TGTGCCACAACCTCCGGGACAGGTGACCTCTCTGGAAACACCATATATTTT
J: TRBJ2-5; V: TRBV6-5; D: .; size: .; CDR3: CASSRVSQETQYF; DNA: TGTGCCAGCTCCAGGGTTTCCCAAGAGACCCAGTACTTC
J: TRBJ1-1; V: TRBV9; D: .; size: .; CDR3: CASSVDAGRVAEAFF; DNA: TGTGCCAGCAGCGTAGATGCAGGGAGGGTTGCTGAAGCTTTCTTT
J: TRBJ1-3; V: TRBV29-1; D: TRBD1; size: .; CDR3: CSVASEQGSSGNTIYF; DNA: TGCAGCGTTGCCTCGGAACAGGGGAGCTCTGGAAACACCATATATTTT
J: TRBJ2-2; V: TRBV7-6; D: TRBD1; size: .; CDR3: CASSLGADRVSGELFF; DNA: TGTGCCAGCAGCTTAGGTGCCGACAGGGTTAGCGGGGAGCTGTTTTTT
J: TRBJ1-5; V: TRBV6-5; D: .; size: .; CDR3: CASNTQGYSNQPQHF; DNA: TGTGCCAGCAATACACAGGGTTATAGCAATCAGCCCCAGCATTTT
J: TRBJ1-2; V: TRBV9; D: .; size: .; CDR3: CASSVGNGRGYTF; DNA: TGTGCCAGCAGCGTGGGCAACGGTAGAGGCTACACCTTC
J: TRBJ2-7; V: TRBV4-2; D: TRBD2; size: .; CDR3: CASSQELAGTEQYF; DNA: TGTGCCAGCAGCCAAGAGCTAGCGGGGACCGAGCAGTACTTC
J: TRBJ1-3; V: TRBV6-2/TRBV6-3; D: TRBD1; size: .; CDR3: CASSSFRQGYPSSGNTIYF; DNA: TGTGCCAGCAGTTCCTTCCGACAGGGTTACCCCAGCTCTGGAAACACCATATATTTT
J: TRBJ1-1; V: TRBV6-5; D: .; size: .; CDR3: CASQPPFSGEAFF; DNA: TGTGCCAGCCAGCCGCCTTTCTCAGGAGAAGCTTTCTTT
J: TRBJ1-5; V: TRBV6-1; D: .; size: .; CDR3: CASSETGWDQPQHF; DNA: TGTGCCAGCAGTGAAACAGGGTGGGATCAGCCCCAGCATTTT
J: TRBJ2-3; V: TRBV6-5; D: TRBD2; size: .; CDR3: CASRNSGGPDTQYF; DNA: TGTGCCAGCAGGAATAGCGGGGGGCCAGATACGCAGTATTTT
J: TRBJ2-7; V: TRBV2; D: TRBD1; size: .; CDR3: CASLRDGTEPEQYF; DNA: TGTGCCAGCCTTCGGGACGGGACAGAACCCGAGCAGTACTTC
J: TRBJ2-2; V: TRBV5-4; D: .; size: .; CDR3: CASSLRGGGELFF; DNA: TGTGCCAGCAGCCTAAGGGGAGGCGGGGAGCTGTTTTTT
J: TRBJ1-4; V: TRBV4-2; D: .; size: .; CDR3: CASSPRRGPNEKLFF; DNA: TGTGCCAGCAGCCCCCGGCGGGGGCCAAATGAAAAACTGTTTTTT
J: TRBJ2-7; V: TRBV6-2/TRBV6-3; D: .; size: .; CDR3: CASSYSGPGRDEQYF; DNA: TGTGCCAGCAGTTACTCGGGCCCAGGGCGAGACGAGCAGTACTTC
J: TRBJ1-1; V: TRBV4-1; D: TRBD1; size: .; CDR3: CASSNRDSMNTEAFF; DNA: TGCGCCAGCAGCAACCGGGACAGCATGAACACTGAAGCTTTCTTT
J: TRBJ2-5; V: TRBV7-2; D: TRBD2; size: .; CDR3: CASSLSGGRMDETQYF; DNA: TGTGCCAGCAGCCTCTCGGGGGGGCGGATGGATGAGACCCAGTACTTC
J: TRBJ1-4; V: TRBV6-5; D: .; size: .; CDR3: CASSRYPGTNEKLFF; DNA: TGTGCCAGCAGTAGATACCCGGGGACTAATGAAAAACTGTTTTTT
J: TRBJ1-2; V: TRBV30; D: .; size: .; CDR3: CAWYRGRVYGYTF; DNA: TGTGCCTGGTATAGAGGCAGGGTCTATGGCTACACCTTC
J: TRBJ1-1; V: TRBV18; D: .; size: .; CDR3: CASSALKLSGTEAFF; DNA: TGTGCCAGCTCAGCCCTCAAGTTGTCGGGCACTGAAGCTTTCTTT
J: TRBJ1-5; V: TRBV24-1; D: TRBD1; size: .; CDR3: CAGQGDQPQHF; DNA: TGTGCGGGACAGGGGGATCAGCCCCAGCATTTT
J: TRBJ2-1; V: TRBV7-3; D: TRBD2; size: .; CDR3: CASSLTYGGDTYNEQFF; DNA: TGTGCCAGCAGCTTAACATACGGGGGGGACACCTACAATGAGCAGTTCTTC
J: TRBJ1-2; V: TRBV19; D: TRBD1; size: many; CDR3: CASGITTGVLSYGYTF; DNA: TGTGCCAGTGGCATCACAACAGGGGTACTAAGCTATGGCTACACCTTC
J: TRBJ2-3; V: TRBV19; D: TRBD2; size: .; CDR3: CATIKRGVTDTQYF; DNA: TGTGCCACCATCAAGCGGGGGGTCACAGATACGCAGTATTTT
J: TRBJ2-7; V: TRBV14; D: .; size: .; CDR3: CASSQVEGTSYEQYF; DNA: TGTGCCAGCAGCCAAGTGGAGGGAACCTCCTACGAGCAGTACTTC
J: TRBJ2-7; V: TRBV7-9; D: .; size: .; CDR3: CASSSDLWEQYF; DNA: TGTGCCAGCAGCTCGGACTTGTGGGAGCAGTACTTC
J: TRBJ2-5; V: TRBV28; D: .; size: .; CDR3: CASSLPAGRETQYF; DNA: TGTGCCAGCAGTCTCCCTGCGGGGCGAGAGACCCAGTACTTC
J: TRBJ1-5; V: TRBV21-1; D: .; size: .; CDR3: CASSKAERDRDNQPQHF; DNA: TGTGCCAGCAGCAAAGCCGAGAGGGACAGAGACAATCAGCCCCAGCATTTT
J: TRBJ2-6; V: TRBV5-4; D: TRBD1; size: .; CDR3: CASSRTGGLSGANVLTF; DNA: TGTGCCAGCAGTCGGACAGGGGGGTTGTCTGGGGCCAACGTCCTGACTTTC
J: TRBJ1-6; V: TRBV15; D: .; size: .; CDR3: CATSRDRSPLHF; DNA: TGTGCCACCAGCAGAGATAGATCACCCCTCCACTTT
J: TRBJ2-1; V: TRBV3-1/TRBV3-2; D: TRBD2; size: .; CDR3: CASSSLAGVSPFF; DNA: TGTGCCAGCAGCTCATTAGCGGGGGTTAGCCCGTTCTTC
J: TRBJ2-5; V: TRBV2; D: TRBD1; size: .; CDR3: CASSWTGGTQETQYF; DNA: TGTGCCAGCAGTTGGACAGGGGGGACCCAAGAGACCCAGTACTTC
J: TRBJ2-5; V: TRBV20-1; D: .; size: .; CDR3: CSASSETQYF; DNA: TGCAGTGCTAGTTCGGAGACCCAGTACTTC
J: TRBJ2-1; V: TRBV27; D: .; size: .; CDR3: CASSLAGASYNEQFF; DNA: TGTGCCAGCAGCCTGGCGGGGGCTTCCTACAATGAGCAGTTCTTC
J: TRBJ2-3; V: TRBV7-3; D: TRBD2; size: .; CDR3: CASSSLGSGGRTDTQYF; DNA: TGTGCCAGCAGCTCTCTTGGATCGGGGGGGCGTACAGATACGCAGTATTTT
J: TRBJ1-2; V: TRBV5-1; D: TRBD1; size: .; CDR3: CASSLGTGFYGYTF; DNA: TGCGCCAGCAGCCTTGGGACAGGGTTCTATGGCTACACCTTC
J: TRBJ1-1; V: TRBV6-6; D: .; size: .; CDR3: CASRTGSWEAFF; DNA: TGTGCCAGCAGGACGGGGAGTTGGGAAGCTTTCTTT
J: TRBJ1-6; V: TRBV30; D: .; size: .; CDR3: CAWGRSGSGYNSPLHF; DNA: TGTGCCTGGGGAAGGTCAGGTTCCGGCTATAATTCACCCCTCCACTTT
J: TRBJ1-1; V: TRBV7-9; D: .; size: .; CDR3: CASRKNREGDTEAFF; DNA: TGTGCCAGCAGAAAAAACAGGGAGGGGGACACTGAAGCTTTCTTT
J: TRBJ1-1; V: TRBV9; D: TRBD1; size: .; CDR3: CASSLRQGLAEAFF; DNA: TGTGCCAGCAGCCTCCGACAGGGGTTAGCTGAAGCTTTCTTT
J: TRBJ2-2; V: TRBV18; D: TRBD2; size: .; CDR3: CASSPLRTSGGTGELFF; DNA: TGTGCCAGCTCACCACTTCGGACTAGCGGGGGTACCGGGGAGCTGTTTTTT
J: TRBJ2-1; V: TRBV18; D: .; size: .; CDR3: CASSPRDGGGEFF; DNA: TGTGCCAGCTCACCCCGGGACGGAGGGGGGGAGTTCTTC
J: TRBJ1-2; V: TRBV6-6; D: TRBD1; size: .; CDR3: CASSPPGGEGYTF; DNA: TGTGCCAGCAGCCCCCCAGGGGGCGAAGGCTACACCTTC
J: TRBJ2-3; V: TRBV7-2; D: TRBD2; size: .; CDR3: CASSLGSLAGDWADTQYF; DNA: TGTGCCAGCAGCTTAGGGAGTCTAGCGGGGGACTGGGCAGATACGCAGTATTTT
J: TRBJ1-1; V: TRBV18; D: .; size: .; CDR3: CASSPTGGVLGTEAFF; DNA: TGTGCCAGCTCACCTACAGGTGGAGTTTTGGGCACTGAAGCTTTCTTT
J: TRBJ1-5; V: TRBV2; D: .; size: .; CDR3: CASSEDTGPQPQHF; DNA: TGTGCCAGCAGTGAGGATACAGGGCCTCAGCCCCAGCATTTT
J: TRBJ2-3; V: TRBV7-6; D: TRBD2; size: .; CDR3: CASSLPTSGTPTDTQYF; DNA: TGTGCCAGCAGCTTACCGACTAGCGGGACCCCCACAGATACGCAGTATTTT
J: TRBJ2-7; V: TRBV10-3; D: TRBD1; size: .; CDR3: CATLVGTGDGEQYF; DNA: TGTGCCACCCTTGTCGGAACAGGGGATGGCGAGCAGTACTTC